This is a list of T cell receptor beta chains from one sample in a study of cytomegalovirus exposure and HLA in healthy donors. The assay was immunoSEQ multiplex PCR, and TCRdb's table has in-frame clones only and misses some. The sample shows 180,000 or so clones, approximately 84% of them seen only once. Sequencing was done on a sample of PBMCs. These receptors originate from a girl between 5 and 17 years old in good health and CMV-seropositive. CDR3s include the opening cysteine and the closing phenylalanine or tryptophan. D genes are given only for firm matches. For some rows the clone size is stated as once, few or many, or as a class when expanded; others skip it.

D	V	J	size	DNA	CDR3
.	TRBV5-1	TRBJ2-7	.	TGCGCCAGCAGCTTCCAGGGCTACGAGCAGTACTTC	CASSFQGYEQYF
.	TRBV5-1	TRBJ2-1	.	TGCGCCAGCAGCTTGGATGTTAGCGGACATCGATACAATGAGCAGTTCTTC	CASSLDVSGHRYNEQFF
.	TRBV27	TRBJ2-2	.	.	CASSSSGLAGGPGELFF
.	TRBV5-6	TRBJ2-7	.	TGTGCCAGCAACCCTTCTAAGAGATCCTACGAGCAGTACTTC	CASNPSKRSYEQYF
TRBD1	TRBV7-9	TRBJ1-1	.	TGTGCCAGCAGCATTGGGACAGGGGCAAACACTGAAGCTTTCTTT	CASSIGTGANTEAFF
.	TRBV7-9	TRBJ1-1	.	TGTGCCAGCAGCCTACCAATCGACAGTGAAGCTTTCTTT	CASSLPIDSEAFF
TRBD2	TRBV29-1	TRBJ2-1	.	TGCAGCCCATGGCTAGCGGGAGCTCGGAATGAGCAGTTCTTC	CSPWLAGARNEQFF
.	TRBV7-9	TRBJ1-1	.	TGTGCCAGCAGCTTAACAGATGAAGCTTTCTTT	CASSLTDEAFF
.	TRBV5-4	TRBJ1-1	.	TGTGCCAGCAGGCGTAACGCGAACACTGAAGCTTTCTTT	CASRRNANTEAFF
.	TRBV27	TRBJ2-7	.	TGTGCCAGCAGTCCGAGGGCTGAGAGCTCCTACGAGCAGTACTTC	CASSPRAESSYEQYF
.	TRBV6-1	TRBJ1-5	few	TGTGCCAGCAGCCAAGTGGGGGGGAGCAATCAGCCCCAGCATTTT	CASSQVGGSNQPQHF